This paragraph reports one T cell receptor beta chain. Under the authors' procedure: Scientists estimated how many nucleated cells there were by amplifying reference gene primers. The data were produced by immunoSEQ multiplex PCR, yet TCRdb's version contains in-frame clones alone and is incomplete. V and J calls and clone size are given by that table; D and trimming were obtained from the DNA. This table has about 150,000 clones, approximately 82% appearing once. This CDR3 is 16 amino acids long. V was cut by 4 bases and J by 3 bases, with 17 bases left in between. Germline values: CDR1 SGHRS, CDR2 YFSETQ. The data stem from a study of blood T cell repertoires in COVID-19. Overall study context: Sites across the United States, Italy and Spain contributed samples from acute and convalescent COVID-19. Sources were T cells, B-cell-depleted T cells, or PBMCs; the material itself was cDNA or gDNA.

The chain has TRBV5-1 and TRBJ2-1; D not resolved. The sequenced sample was peripheral blood. The clonotype comes from a woman older than 75 with active or convalescent COVID-19. Here the CDR3 reads CASSESPPRLYNEQFF. CDR3 nucleotides: TGCGCCAGCAGCGAATCCCCTCCCAGACTCTACAATGAGCAGTTCTTC.